This entry concerns a single T cell receptor beta chain. This entry comes from a study of blood T cell repertoires in COVID-19. Study-level information: Acute-phase and convalescent COVID-19 samples originated in the United States, Italy and Spain. PBMCs, B-cell-depleted T cells, or T cells were the source of the cDNA or gDNA that made up the material.

Authors' methods: Amplified reference gene primers provided the basis for estimating nucleated cell counts. Clones were sequenced by immunoSEQ multiplex PCR, and TCRdb holds only the in-frame ones, with some missing. The D gene and trimming were derived from the DNA, and the V and J assignments and clone size from that table. The sample has about 63,000 clones, roughly 80% seen once. The sequence was collected from a human donor in a cohort sampled during active COVID-19. Specimen: peripheral blood.

This chain's CDR3 is CASSLDGDREGGEQFF. The CDR3 DNA reads TGTGCCAGCAGCTTGGACGGGGACAGGGAAGGGGGTGAGCAGTTCTTC. This chain connects TRBV5-4 to TRBJ2-1; 9 nucleotides agree with TRBD1. Unmatched junction bases numbered 10, after V lost 0 bases and J lost 9 bases. This CDR3 comprises 16 residues. In germline, CDR1 is SGHNT, CDR2 YYREEE (reference sequence).